This T cell receptor beta chain was recovered during a study of beta chain features in type 1 diabetes. Study background: Patients were similar to healthy donors in age and gender (as well as in cell yields). General study findings and limits: Within patients, naive, central memory and Treg TCRB repertoires seemed more similar than within healthy donors. Equally in patients and controls, shorter templates might have been favored by PCR.

Every isolated RNA sample was fully reverse transcribed, so sequencing captured expressed TCRB transcripts. Generated by immunoSEQ multiplex PCR, the TCRdb table keeps only in-frame clones and is missing some. Found here are about 620,000 clones, 15% to 19% of them singletons; the top ten hold 0.09% to 0.095%. This clone came up a few times. Its cognate antigen is unknown. J was trimmed by 5 bases and V by 4 bases; bases with no gene match: 11. There are 16 residues in the CDR3. The germline gives CDR1 MDHEN, CDR2 SYDVKM. The material sequenced was naive CD4+ T cells from blood. The chain uses TRBV28 and TRBJ1-2; 9 bases are a match to TRBD1. The TCR originated in a man aged 18 to 30 in good health. CDR3 bases: TGTGCCAGCAGTTCCGCCGGGACAGGGCACTCGTATGGCTACACCTTC. Its translation: CASSSAGTGHSYGYTF.